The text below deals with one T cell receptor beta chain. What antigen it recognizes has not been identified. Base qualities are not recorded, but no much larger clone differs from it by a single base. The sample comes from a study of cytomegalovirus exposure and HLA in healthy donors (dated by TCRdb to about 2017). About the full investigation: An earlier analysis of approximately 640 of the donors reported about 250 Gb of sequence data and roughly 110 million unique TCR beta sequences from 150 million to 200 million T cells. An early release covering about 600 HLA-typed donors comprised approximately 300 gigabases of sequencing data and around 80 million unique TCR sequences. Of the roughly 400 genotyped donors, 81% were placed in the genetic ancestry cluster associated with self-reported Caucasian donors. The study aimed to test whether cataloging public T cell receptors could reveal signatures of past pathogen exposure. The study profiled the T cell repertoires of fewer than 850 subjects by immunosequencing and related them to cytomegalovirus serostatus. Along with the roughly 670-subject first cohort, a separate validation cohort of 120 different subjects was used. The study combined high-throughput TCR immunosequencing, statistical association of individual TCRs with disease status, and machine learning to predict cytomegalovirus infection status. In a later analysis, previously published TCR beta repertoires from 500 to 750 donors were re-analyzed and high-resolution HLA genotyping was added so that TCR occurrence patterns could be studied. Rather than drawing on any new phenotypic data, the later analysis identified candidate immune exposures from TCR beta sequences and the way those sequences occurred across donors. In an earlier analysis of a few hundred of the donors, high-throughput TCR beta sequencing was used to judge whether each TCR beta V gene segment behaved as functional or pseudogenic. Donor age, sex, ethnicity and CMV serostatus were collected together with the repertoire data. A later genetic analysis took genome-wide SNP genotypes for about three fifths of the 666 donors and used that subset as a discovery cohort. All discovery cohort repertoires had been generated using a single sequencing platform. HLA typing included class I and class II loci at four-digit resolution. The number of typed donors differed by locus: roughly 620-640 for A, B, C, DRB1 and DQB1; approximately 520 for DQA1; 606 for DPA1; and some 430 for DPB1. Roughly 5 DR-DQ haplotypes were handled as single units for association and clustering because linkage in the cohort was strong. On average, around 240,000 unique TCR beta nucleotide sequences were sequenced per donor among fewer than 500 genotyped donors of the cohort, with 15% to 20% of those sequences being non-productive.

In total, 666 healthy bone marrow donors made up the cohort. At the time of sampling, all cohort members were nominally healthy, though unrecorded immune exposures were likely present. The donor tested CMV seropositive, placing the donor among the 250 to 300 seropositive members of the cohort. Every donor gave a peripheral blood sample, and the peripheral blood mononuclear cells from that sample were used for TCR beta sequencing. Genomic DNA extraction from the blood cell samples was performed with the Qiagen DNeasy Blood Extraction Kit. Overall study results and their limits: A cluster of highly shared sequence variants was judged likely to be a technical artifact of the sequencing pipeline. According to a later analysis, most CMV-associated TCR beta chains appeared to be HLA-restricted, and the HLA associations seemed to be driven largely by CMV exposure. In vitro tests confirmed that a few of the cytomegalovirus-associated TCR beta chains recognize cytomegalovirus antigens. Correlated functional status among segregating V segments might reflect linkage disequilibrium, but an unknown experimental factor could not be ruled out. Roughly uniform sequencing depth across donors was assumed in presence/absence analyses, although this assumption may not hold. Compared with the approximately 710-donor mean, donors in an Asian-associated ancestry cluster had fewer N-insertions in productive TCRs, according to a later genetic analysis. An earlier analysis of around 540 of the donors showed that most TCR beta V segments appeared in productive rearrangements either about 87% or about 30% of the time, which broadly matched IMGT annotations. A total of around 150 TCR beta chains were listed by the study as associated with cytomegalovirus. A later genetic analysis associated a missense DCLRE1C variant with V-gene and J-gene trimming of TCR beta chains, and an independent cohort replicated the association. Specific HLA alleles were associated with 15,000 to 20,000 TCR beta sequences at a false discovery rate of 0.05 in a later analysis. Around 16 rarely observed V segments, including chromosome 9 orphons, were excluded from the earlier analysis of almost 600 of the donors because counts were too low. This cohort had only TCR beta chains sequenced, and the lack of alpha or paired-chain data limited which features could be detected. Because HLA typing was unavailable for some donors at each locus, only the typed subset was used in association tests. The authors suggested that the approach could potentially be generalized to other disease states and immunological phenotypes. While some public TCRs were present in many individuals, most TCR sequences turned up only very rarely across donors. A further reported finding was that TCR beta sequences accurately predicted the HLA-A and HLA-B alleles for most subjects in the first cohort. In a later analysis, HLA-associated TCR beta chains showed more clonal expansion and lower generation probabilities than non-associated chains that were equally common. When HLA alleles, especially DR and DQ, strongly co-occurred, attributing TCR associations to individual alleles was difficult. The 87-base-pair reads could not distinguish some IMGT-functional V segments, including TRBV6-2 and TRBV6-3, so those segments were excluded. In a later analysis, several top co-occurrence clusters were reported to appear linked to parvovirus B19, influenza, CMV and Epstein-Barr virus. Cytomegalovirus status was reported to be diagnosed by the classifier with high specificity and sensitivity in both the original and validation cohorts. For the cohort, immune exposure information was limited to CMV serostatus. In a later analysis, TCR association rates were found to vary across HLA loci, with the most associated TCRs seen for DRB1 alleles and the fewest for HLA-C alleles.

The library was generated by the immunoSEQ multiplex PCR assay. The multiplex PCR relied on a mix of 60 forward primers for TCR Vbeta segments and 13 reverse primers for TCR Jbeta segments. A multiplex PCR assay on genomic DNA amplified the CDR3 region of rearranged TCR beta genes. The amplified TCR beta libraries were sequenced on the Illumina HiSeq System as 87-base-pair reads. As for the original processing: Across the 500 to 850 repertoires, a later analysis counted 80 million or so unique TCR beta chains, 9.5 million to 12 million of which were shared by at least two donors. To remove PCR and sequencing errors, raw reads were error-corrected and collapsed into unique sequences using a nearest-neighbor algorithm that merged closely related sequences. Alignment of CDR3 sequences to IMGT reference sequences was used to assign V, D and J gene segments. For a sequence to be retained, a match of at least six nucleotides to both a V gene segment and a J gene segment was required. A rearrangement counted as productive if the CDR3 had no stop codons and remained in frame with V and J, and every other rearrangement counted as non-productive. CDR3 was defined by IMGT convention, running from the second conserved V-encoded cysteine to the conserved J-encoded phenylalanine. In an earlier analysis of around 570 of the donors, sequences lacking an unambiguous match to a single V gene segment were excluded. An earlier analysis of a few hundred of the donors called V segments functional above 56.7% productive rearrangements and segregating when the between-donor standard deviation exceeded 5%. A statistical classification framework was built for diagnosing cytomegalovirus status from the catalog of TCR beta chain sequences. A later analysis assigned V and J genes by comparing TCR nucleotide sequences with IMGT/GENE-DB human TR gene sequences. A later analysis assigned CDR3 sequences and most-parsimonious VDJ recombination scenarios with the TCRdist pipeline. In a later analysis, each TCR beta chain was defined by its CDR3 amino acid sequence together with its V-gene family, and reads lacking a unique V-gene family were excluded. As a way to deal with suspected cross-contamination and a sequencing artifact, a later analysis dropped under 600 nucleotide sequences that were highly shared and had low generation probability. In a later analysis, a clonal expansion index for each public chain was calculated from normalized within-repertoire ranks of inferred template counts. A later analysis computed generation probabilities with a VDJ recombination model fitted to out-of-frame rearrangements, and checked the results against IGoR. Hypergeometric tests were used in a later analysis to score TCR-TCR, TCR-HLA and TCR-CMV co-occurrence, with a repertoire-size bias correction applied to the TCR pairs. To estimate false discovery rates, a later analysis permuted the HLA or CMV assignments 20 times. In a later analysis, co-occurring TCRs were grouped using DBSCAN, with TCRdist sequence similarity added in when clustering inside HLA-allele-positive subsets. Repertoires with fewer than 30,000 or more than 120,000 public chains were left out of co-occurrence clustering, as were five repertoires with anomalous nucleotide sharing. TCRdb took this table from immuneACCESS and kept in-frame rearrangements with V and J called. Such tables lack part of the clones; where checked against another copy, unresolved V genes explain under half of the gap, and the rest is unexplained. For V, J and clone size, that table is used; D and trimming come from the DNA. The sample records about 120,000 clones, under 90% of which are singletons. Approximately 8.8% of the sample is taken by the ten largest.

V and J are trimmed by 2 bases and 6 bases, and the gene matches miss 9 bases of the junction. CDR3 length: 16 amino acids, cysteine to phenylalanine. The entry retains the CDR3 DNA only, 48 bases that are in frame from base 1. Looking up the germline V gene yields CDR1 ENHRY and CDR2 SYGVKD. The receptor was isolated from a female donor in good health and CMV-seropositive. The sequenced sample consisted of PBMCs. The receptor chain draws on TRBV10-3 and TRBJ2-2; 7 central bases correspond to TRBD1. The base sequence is TGTGCCATCAGTGAGGCTGTACAGGGGATAGCCGGGGAGCTGTTTTTT. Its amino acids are CAISEAVQGIAGELFF.